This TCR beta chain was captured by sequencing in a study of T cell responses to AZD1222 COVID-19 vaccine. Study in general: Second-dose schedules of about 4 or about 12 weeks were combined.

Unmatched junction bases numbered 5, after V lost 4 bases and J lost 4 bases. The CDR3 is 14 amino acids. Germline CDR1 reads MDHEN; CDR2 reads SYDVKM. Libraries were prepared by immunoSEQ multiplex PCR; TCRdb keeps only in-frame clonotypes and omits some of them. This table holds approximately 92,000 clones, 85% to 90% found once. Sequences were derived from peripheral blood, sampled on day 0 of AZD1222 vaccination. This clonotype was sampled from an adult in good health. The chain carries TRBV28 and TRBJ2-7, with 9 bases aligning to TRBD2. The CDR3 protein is CASSSSGKTYEQYF. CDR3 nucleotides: TGTGCCAGCAGTTCTAGCGGGAAGACTTACGAGCAGTACTTC.